This TCR beta chain emerged from a study of beta chain features in type 1 diabetes. Expressed TCRB transcripts were sequenced after all isolated RNA was converted to cDNA. Sequencing was performed with immunoSEQ multiplex PCR; in TCRdb, only in-frame clones are kept and a portion is missing. The sample shows a few hundred thousand clones, about 14% of them seen only once. As for this clone: What it recognizes is unknown.

Study-level points and caveats: Shortening that was moderate but significant affected the TCRB CDR3s of Type 1 diabetes patients in all four CD4+ subsets. When VDJ junctions were examined, type 1 diabetes patients showed fewer insertions and more deletions.

A single heparinised draw of approximately 100 mL on average was taken per donor. Populations obtained by sorting all exceeded 95% purity. CDR1 GTSNPN and CDR2 SVGIG come from the germline V gene (reference sequence). The V and J ends lost 5 bases and 0 bases respectively, with 19 bases between them. The CDR3 is 16 amino acids. This TCR was sampled from a man aged 25-45 years with type 1 diabetes. The sequenced material came from naive CD4+ T cells from blood. The chain has TRBV30 and TRBJ2-5; possible D gene TRBD2, 5 bases. This CDR3 is CAWSAGEADYQETQYF. The CDR3 coding sequence is TGTGCCTGGTCCGCTGGAGAAGCGGATTACCAAGAGACCCAGTACTTC.